The subject of this entry is one T cell receptor beta chain. The junction does not match germline at one end; this may be a read error. Germline CDR1 and CDR2: LGHNA and YSLEER. This CDR3 is built from 12 residues. The sample belongs to a study of T cells after yellow fever vaccination. One entry per CDR3 protein, called by TCRdb with MiXCR from the 5' RACE reads. Among roughly 320,000 distinct CDR3 sequences listed, roughly 10% were seen once. The chain employs TRBV4-3 and TRBJ1-1; no clear D gene. The specimen comprised CD4+ T cells sorted from PBMCs, sampled 45 days after the yellow fever booster vaccination. The clonotype originates from a man between 18 and 29 years old who received the YFV17D yellow fever vaccine. DNA for the CDR3: TGCGCCAGCAGCCAAGATCGAGGTTCTTTTCTCTTT. Amino acids: CASSQDRGSFLF.